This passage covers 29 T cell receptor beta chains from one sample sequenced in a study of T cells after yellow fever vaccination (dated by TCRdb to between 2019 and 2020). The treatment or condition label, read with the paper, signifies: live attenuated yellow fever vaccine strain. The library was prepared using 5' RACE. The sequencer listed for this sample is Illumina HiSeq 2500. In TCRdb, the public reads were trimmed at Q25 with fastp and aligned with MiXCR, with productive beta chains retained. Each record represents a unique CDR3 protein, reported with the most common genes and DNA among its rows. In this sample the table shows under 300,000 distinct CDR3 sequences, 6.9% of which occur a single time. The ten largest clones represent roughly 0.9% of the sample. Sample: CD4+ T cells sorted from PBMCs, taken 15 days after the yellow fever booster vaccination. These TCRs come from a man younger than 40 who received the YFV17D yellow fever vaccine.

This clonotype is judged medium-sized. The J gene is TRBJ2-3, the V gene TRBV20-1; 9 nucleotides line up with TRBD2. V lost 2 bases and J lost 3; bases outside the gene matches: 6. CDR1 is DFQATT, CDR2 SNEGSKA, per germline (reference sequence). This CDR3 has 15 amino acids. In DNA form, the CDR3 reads TGCAGTGCTAGAAGCGGGAGGCGTGGAACAGATACGCAGTATTTT. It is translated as CSARSGRRGTDTQYF.

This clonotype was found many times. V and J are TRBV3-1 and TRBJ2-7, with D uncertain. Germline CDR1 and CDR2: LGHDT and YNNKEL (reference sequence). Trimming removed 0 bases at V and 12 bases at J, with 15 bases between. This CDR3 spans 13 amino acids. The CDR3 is CASSQDRVQPAYF. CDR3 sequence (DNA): TGTGCCAGCAGCCAAGATCGGGTACAGCCAGCGTACTTC.

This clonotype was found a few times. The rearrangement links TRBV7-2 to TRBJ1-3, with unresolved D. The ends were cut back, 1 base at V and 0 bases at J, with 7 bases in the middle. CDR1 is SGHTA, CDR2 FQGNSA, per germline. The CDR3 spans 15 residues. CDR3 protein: CASSLVGSSGNTIYF. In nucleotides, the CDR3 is TGTGCCAGCAGCTTAGTTGGGAGCTCTGGAAACACCATATATTTT.

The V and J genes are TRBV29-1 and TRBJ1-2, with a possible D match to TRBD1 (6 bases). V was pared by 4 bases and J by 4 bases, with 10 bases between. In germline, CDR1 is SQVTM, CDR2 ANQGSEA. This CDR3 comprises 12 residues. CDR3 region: CSVGGGGYGYTF. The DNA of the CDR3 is TGCAGCGTTGGGGGGGGCGGCTATGGCTACACCTTC.

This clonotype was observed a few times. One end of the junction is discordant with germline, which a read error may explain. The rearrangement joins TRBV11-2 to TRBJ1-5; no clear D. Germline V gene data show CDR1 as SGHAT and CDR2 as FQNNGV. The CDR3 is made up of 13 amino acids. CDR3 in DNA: TGTGCCAGCAGCTCCGTGTATACCTGGGGTTCGAATTTT. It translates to CASSSVYTWGSNF. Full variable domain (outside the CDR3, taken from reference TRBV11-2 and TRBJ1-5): EAGVAQSPRYKIIEKRQSVAFWCNPISGHATLYWYQQILGQGPKLLIQFQNNGVVDDSQLPKDRFSAERLKGVDSTLKIQPAKLEDSAVYLCASSSVYTWGSNFGDGTRLSIL.

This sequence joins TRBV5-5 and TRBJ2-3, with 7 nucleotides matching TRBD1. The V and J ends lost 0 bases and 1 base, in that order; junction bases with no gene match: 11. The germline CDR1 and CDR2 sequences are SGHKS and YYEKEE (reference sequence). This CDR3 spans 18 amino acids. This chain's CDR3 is CASSLAIDRDRGTDTQYF. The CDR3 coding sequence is TGTGCCAGCAGCTTGGCCATCGACAGGGACCGAGGCACAGATACGCAGTATTTT.

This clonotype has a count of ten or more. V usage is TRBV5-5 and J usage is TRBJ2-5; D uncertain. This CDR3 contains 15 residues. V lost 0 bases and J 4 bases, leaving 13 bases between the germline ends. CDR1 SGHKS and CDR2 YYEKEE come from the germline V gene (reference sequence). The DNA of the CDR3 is TGTGCCAGCAGCTTGGACCCAGGAAAGGGAGAGACCCAGTACTTC. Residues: CASSLDPGKGETQYF.

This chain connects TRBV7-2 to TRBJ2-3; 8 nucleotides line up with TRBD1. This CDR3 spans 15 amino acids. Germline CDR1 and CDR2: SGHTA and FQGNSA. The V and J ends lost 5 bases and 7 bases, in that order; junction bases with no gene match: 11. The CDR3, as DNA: TGTGCCAGCAGCGGCCGGGACAGGCATTTGTATACGCAGTATTTT. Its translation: CASSGRDRHLYTQYF.

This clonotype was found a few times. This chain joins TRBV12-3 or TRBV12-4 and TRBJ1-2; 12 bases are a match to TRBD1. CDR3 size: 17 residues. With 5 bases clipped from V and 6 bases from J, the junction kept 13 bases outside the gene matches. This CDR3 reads CASSPWGGQGAFDGYTF. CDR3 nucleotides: TGTGCCAGCAGTCCCTGGGGGGGACAGGGGGCTTTCGATGGCTACACCTTC.

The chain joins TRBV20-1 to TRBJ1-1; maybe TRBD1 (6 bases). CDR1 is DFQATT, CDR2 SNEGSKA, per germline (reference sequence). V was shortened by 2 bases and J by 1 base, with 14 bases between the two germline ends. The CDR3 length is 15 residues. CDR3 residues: CSARPERGGNTEAFF. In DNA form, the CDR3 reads TGCAGTGCTAGACCCGAAAGGGGGGGGAACACTGAAGCTTTCTTT.

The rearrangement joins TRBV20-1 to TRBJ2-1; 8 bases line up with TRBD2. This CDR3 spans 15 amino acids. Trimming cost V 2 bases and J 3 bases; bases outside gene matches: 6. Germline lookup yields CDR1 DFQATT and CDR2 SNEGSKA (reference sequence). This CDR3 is CSARTLAGHYNEQFF. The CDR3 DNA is TGCAGTGCTAGAACCCTAGCGGGCCACTACAATGAGCAGTTCTTC.

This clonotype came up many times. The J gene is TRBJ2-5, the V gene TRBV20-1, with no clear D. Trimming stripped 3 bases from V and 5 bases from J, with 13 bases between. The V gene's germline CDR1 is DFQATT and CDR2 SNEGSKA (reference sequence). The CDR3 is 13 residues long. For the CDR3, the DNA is TGCAGTGCTAGTGTCGGGTTCAGGGAGACCCAGTACTTC. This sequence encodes CSASVGFRETQYF.

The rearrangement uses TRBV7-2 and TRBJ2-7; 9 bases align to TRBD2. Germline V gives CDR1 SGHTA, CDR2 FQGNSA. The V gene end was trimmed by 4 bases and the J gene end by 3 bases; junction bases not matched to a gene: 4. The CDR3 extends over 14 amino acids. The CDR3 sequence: CASSSYSGSYEQYF. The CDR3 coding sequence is TGTGCCAGCAGCTCCTATAGCGGGAGCTACGAGCAGTACTTC.

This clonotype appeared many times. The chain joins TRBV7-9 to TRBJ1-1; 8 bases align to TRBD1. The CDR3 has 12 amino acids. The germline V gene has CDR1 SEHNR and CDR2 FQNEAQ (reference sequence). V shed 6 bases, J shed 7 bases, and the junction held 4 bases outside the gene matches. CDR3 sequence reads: CASSHGQGEAFF. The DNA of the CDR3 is TGTGCCAGCAGTCACGGACAGGGTGAAGCTTTCTTT.

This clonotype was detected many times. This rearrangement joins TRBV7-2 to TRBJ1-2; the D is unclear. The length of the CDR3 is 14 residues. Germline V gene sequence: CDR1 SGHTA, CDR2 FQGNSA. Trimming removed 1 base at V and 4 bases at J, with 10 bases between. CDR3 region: CASSLEVGGYGYTF. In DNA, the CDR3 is TGTGCCAGCAGCTTAGAAGTGGGTGGCTATGGCTACACCTTC.

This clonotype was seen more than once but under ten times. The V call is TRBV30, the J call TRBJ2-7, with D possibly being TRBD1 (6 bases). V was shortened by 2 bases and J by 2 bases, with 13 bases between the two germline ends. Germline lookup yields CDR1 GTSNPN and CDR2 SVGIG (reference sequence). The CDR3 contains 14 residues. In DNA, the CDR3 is TGTGCCTGGAGTCAACAGGGTAGTCCCTACGAGCAGTACTTC. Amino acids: CAWSQQGSPYEQYF.

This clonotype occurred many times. As DNA, the CDR3 is TGTGCCAGCAGTTTACCACAAGAGACCCAGTACTTC. This codes for CASSLPQETQYF. V and J are TRBV28 and TRBJ2-5; no reliable D call. V lost 2 bases and J lost 2, with 3 bases in between. CDR1 and CDR2 (germline): MDHEN, SYDVKM. CDR3 size: 12 residues.

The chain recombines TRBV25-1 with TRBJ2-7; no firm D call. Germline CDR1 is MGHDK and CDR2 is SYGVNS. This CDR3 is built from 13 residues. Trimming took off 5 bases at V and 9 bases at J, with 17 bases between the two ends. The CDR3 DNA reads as TGTGCCAGCAGTAGTTCGGACCGTCTGTGGCAGTACTTC. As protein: CASSSSDRLWQYF.

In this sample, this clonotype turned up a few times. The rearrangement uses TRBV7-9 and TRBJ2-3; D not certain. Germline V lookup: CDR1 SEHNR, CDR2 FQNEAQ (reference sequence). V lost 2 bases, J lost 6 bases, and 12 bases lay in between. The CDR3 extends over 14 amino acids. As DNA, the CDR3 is TGTGCCAGCAGCTTAAGAGCCTTTGGGGATACGCAGTATTTT. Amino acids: CASSLRAFGDTQYF.

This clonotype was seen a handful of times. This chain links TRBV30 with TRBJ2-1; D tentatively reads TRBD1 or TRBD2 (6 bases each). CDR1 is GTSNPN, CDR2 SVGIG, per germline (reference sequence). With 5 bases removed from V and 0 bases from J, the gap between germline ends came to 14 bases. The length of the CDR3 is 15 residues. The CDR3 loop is CAWAARGLSYNEQFF. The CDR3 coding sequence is TGTGCCTGGGCTGCCCGGGGGCTCTCCTACAATGAGCAGTTCTTC.

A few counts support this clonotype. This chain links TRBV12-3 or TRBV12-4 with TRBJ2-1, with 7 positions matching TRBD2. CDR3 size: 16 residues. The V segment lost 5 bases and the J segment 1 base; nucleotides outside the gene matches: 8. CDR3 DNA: TGTGCCAGCAGTGGGGGACTAACGGGGTCCTACAATGAGCAGTTCTTC. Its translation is CASSGGLTGSYNEQFF.

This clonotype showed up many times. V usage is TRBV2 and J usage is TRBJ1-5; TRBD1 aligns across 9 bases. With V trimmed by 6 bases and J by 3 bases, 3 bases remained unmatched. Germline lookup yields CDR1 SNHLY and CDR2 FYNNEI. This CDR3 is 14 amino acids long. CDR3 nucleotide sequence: TGTGCCAGCAGCCGGGACAGGGCCAATCAGCCCCAGCATTTT. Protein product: CASSRDRANQPQHF.

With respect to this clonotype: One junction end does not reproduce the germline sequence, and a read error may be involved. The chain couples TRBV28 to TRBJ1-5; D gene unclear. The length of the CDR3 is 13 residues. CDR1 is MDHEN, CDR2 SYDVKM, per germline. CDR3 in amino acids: CVSSSGFNQPQHF. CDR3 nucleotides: TGTGTCAGCAGTAGCGGATTCAATCAGCCCCAGCATTTT.

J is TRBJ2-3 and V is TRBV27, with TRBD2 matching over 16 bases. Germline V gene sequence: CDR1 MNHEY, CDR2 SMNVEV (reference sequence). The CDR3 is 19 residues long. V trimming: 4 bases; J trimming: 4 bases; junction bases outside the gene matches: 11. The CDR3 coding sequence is TGTGCCAGCAGTTCCCCTACCGGGACTAGCGGGAGGGCCGCAGATACGCAGTATTTT. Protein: CASSSPTGTSGRAADTQYF.

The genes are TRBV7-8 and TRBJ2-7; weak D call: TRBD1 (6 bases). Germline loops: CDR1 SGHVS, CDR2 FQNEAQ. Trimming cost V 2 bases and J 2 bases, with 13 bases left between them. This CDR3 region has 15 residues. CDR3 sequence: CASSLSTGSTYEQYF. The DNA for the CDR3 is TGTGCCAGCAGCTTATCGACAGGATCGACCTACGAGCAGTACTTC.

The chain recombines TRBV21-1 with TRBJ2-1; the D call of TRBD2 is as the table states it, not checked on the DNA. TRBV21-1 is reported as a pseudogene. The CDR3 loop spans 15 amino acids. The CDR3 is CTSSRPRGGKHEQFF. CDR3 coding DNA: TGTACCAGCAGCCGCCCTCGCGGCGGAAAGCATGAGCAGTTCTTC.

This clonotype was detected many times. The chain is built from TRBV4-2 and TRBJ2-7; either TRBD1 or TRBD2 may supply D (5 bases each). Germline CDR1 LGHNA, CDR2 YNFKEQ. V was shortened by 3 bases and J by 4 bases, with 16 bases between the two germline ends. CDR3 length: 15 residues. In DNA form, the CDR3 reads TGTGCCAGCAGCCATTCCGGGACCCAAGAGTACGAGCAGTACTTC. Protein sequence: CASSHSGTQEYEQYF.

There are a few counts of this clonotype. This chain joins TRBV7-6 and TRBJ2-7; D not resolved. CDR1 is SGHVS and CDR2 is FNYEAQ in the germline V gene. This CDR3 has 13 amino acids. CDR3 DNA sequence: TGTGTCGCTGGCAGCCCTAACTCCTACGAGCAGTACTTC. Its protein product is CVAGSPNSYEQYF.

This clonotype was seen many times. CDR3 region: CASTMGPSGSVETQYF. CDR3 nucleotides: TGTGCCAGCACCATGGGGCCTAGCGGGAGTGTTGAGACCCAGTACTTC. The genes are TRBV5-6 and TRBJ2-5; 10 bases align to TRBD2. CDR3 length: 16 amino acids. V dropped 6 bases and J dropped 5; count of bases not matched to a gene: 13. Germline values: CDR1 SGHDT, CDR2 YYEEEE.